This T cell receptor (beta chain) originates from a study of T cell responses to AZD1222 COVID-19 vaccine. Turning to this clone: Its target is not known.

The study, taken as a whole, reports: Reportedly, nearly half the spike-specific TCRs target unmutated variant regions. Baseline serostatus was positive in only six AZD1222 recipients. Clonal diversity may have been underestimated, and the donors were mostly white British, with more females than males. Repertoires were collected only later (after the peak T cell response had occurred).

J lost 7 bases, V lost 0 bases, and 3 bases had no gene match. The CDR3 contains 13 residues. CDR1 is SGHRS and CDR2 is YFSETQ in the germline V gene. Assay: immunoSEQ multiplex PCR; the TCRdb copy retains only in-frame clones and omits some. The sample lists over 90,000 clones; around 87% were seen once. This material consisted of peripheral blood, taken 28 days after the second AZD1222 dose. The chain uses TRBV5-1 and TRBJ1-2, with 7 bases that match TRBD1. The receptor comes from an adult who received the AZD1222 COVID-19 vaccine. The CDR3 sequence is CASSLGRGIGYTF. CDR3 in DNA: TGCGCCAGCAGCTTGGGCAGGGGGATTGGCTACACCTTC.